This T cell receptor (beta chain) was captured in a study of T cell responses to AZD1222 COVID-19 vaccine. The protocol was immunoSEQ multiplex PCR, while the TCRdb copy is restricted to in-frame clones and leaves out a portion. The data hold some 84,000 clones, with over 80% observed a single time. Study-wide results and caveats: Baseline serology detected seropositivity in only a handful of AZD1222 recipients. The study found Spike-specific TCR breadth and depth rose after two AZD1222 doses.

Germline lookup yields CDR1 LNHDA and CDR2 SQIVND (reference sequence). This CDR3 contains 14 residues. V was pared by 3 bases and J by 1 base, with 6 bases between. This clone was seen a handful of times. Its antigen is currently unknown. The sample consisted of peripheral blood, taken on day 0 of AZD1222 vaccination. The chain has TRBV19 and TRBJ2-2; D gene unclear. This sequence was found in an adult in good health. CDR3 residues: CASSIGGNTGELFF. CDR3 DNA: TGTGCCAGTAGTATCGGTGGGAACACCGGGGAGCTGTTTTTT.